A selection of T cell receptor beta chains follows, all from one sample in a study of T cell responses to AZD1222 COVID-19 vaccine. Libraries were prepared by immunoSEQ multiplex PCR; TCRdb keeps only in-frame clonotypes and omits some of them. The sample holds 200,000 or so clones, over 70% seen once. Material: peripheral blood, obtained on day 0 of MenACWY control vaccination. The receptors derive from an adult in good health. Both conserved end residues are part of each CDR3. The order of the fields is D gene, J gene, V gene, CDR3 DNA, CDR3 protein. The D gene is left open where the match is weak.

>-|TRBJ2-1|TRBV30
TGTGCCTGGAGCGTTCACAATGAGCAGTTCTTC
CAWSVHNEQFF
>TRBD1|TRBJ1-2|TRBV29-1
TGCAGCGTTCAATCGATGACAGGGGTTGGCTACACCTTC
CSVQSMTGVGYTF
>-|TRBJ2-7|TRBV3-1/TRBV3-2
TGTGCCAGCAGCCCCTGGCGTGGGGGCTACGAGCAGTACTTC
CASSPWRGGYEQYF
>-|TRBJ2-2|TRBV7-3
TGTGCCAGCAGTATAAATAGGGCGCAGGGAACCGGGGAGCTGTTTTTT
CASSINRAQGTGELFF
>TRBD2|TRBJ2-7|TRBV12-5
TGTGCTAGTGGTTTGGTGAGCGGGAGTCCCTACGAGCAGTACTTC
CASGLVSGSPYEQYF
>-|TRBJ2-7|TRBV6-1
TGTGCCAGCAGTGAAGGGAACTCCTACGAGCAGTACTTC
CASSEGNSYEQYF
>-|TRBJ2-7|TRBV6-5
TGTGCCAGCCTTGACTGGACCTACGAGCAGTACTTC
CASLDWTYEQYF
>TRBD1|TRBJ2-7|TRBV5-1
TGCGCCAGCAGCTCCGGGACAGGGAACGAGCAGTACTTC
CASSSGTGNEQYF
>-|TRBJ1-1|TRBV9
TGTGCCAGCAGCGGAGGAGAATTTACGTTT
CASSGGEFTF
>TRBD1|TRBJ1-5|TRBV28
TGTGCCAGCAGGGGAAGGACAGGGTATAGCAATCAGCCCCAGCATTTT
CASRGRTGYSNQPQHF
>-|TRBJ2-1|TRBV5-6
TGTGCCAGCAGCTTGGCATTGAACCGCCTAGGGATCAATGAGCAGTTCTTC
CASSLALNRLGINEQFF
>TRBD1|TRBJ2-7|TRBV6-5
TGTGCCAGCAGGGACCCCCGGGACAGGGTCCATCCTTTGTACTTC
CASRDPRDRVHPLYF
>TRBD1|TRBJ1-2|TRBV6-5
TGTGCCAGCAGTTCTGACCGGGACAGGATTGAAGGCTACACCTTC
CASSSDRDRIEGYTF
>-|TRBJ1-5|TRBV12-3/TRBV12-4
TGTGCCAGCAGTTTAGGGAATCAGCCCCAGCATTTT
CASSLGNQPQHF
>-|TRBJ2-3|TRBV9
TGTGCCAGCAGCGGGGGACAACTTCCCGTGGATACGCAGTATTTT
CASSGGQLPVDTQYF